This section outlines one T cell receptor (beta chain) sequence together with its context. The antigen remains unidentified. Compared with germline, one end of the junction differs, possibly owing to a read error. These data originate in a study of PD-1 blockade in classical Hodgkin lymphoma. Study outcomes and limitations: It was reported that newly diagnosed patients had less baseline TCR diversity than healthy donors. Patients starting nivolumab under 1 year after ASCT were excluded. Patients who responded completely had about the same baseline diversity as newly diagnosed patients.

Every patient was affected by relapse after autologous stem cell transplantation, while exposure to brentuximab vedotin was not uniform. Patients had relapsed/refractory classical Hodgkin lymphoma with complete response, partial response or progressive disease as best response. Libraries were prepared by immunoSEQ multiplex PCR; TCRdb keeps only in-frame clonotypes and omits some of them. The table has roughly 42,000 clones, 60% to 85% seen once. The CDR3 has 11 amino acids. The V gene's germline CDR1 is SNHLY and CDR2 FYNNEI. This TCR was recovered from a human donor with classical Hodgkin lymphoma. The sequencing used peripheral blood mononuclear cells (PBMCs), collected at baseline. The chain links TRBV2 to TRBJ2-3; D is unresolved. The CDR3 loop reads CASSFSPIPIF. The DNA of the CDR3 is TGTGCCAGCAGTTTTTCCCCGATCCCTATTTTT.